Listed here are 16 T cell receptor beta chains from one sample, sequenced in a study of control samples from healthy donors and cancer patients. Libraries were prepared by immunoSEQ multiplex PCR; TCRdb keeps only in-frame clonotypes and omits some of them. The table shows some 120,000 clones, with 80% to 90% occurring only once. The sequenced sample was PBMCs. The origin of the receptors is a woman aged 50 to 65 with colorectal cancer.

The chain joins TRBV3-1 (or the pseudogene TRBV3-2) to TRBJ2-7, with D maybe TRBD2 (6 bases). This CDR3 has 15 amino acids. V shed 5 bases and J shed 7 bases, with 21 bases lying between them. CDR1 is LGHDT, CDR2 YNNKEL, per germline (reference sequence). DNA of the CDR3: TGTGCCAGCAGCGGCCTGGGACTCGTGCTGGAGGAGCAGTACTTC. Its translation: CASSGLGLVLEEQYF.

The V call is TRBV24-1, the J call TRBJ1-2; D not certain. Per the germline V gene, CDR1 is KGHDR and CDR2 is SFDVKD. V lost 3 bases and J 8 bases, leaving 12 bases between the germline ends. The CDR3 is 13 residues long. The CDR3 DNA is TGTGCCACCAGTGATAAGATACTTGGGGGCTACACCTTC. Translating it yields CATSDKILGGYTF.

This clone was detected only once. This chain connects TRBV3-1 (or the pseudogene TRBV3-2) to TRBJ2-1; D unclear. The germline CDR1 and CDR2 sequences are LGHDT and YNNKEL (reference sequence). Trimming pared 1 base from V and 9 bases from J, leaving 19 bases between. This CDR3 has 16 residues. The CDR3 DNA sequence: TGTGCCAGCAGCCAAGGATCGGACGTCTCCAAAGGTGAGCAGTTCTTC. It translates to CASSQGSDVSKGEQFF.

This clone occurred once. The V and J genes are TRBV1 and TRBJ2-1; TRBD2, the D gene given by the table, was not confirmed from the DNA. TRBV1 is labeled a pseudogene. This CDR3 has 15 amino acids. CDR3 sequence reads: CTSSQDASGDNEQFF. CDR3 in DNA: TGCACCAGCAGCCAAGATGCCAGCGGAGACAATGAGCAGTTCTTC.

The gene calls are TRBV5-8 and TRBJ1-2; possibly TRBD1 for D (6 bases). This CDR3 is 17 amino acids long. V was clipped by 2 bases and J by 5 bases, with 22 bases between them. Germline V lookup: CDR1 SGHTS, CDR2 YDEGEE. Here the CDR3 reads CASSFDAGPDRGYGYTF. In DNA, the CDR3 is TGTGCCAGCAGCTTCGACGCAGGACCCGATAGGGGGTATGGCTACACCTTC.

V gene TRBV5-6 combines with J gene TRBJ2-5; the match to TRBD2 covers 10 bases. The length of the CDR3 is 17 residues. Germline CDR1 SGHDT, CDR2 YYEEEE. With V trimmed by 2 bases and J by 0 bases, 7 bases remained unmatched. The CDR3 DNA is TGTGCCAGCAGCTTCATAGCGGGGGGTATAGACCAAGAGACCCAGTACTTC. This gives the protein CASSFIAGGIDQETQYF.

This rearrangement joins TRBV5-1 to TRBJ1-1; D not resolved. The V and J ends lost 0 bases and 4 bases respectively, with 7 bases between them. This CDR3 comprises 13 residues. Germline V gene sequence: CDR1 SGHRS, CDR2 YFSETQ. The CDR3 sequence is CASSLDRVTEAFF. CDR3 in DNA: TGCGCCAGCAGCTTGGACCGAGTCACTGAAGCTTTCTTT.

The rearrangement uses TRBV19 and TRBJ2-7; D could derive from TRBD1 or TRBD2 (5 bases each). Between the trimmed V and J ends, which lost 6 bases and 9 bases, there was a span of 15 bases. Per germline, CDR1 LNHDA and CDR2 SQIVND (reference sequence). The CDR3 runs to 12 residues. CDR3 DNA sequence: TGTGCCAGTAGGGGGTCCGGGACGGTGCAGTACTTC. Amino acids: CASRGSGTVQYF.

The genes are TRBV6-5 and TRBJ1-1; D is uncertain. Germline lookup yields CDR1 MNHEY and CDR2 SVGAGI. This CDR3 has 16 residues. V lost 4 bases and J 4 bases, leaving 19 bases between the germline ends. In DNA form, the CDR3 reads TGTGCCAGCAGTTCGCGTTCAGGACCGCGGATCACTGAAGCTTTCTTT. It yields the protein CASSSRSGPRITEAFF.

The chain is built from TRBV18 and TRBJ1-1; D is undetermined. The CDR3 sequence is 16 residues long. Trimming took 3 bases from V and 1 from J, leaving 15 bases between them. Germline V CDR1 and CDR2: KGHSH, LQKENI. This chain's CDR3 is CASSPNQITPNTEAFF. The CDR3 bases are TGTGCCAGCTCACCGAATCAAATCACCCCGAACACTGAAGCTTTCTTT.

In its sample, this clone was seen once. The CDR3 DNA reads TGTGCCAGCAGCCTCGGGGGTACCACCCAAGAGACCCAGTACTTC. Its protein product is CASSLGGTTQETQYF. J is TRBJ2-5 and V is TRBV6-5, with a tentative D call TRBD2 (6 bases). Germline loops: CDR1 MNHEY, CDR2 SVGAGI. This CDR3 spans 15 amino acids. V was clipped by 6 bases and J by 1 base, with 15 bases between them.

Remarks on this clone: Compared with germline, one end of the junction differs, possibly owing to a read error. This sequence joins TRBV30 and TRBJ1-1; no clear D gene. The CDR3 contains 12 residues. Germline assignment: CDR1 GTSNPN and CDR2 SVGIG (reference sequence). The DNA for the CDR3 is TGTGCCTGGAGTATGGGATCGTGGACGAAAACATTT. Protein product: CAWSMGSWTKTF.

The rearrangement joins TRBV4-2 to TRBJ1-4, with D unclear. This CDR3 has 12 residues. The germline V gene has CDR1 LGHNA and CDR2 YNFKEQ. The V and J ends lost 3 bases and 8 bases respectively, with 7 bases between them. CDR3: CASSHPREKLFF. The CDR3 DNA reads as TGTGCCAGCAGCCACCCCAGGGAAAAACTGTTTTTT.

The CDR3 DNA is TGTGCCAGCAGCTTAGCAGCCGGGACCCCGAAGGACAATGAGCAGTTCTTC. Translated: CASSLAAGTPKDNEQFF. This chain links TRBV7-6 with TRBJ2-1; possibly TRBD1 or TRBD2 for D (5 bases each). Germline CDR1 is SGHVS and CDR2 is FNYEAQ. Trimming cost V 0 bases and J 5 bases, with 17 bases left between them. The CDR3 consists of 17 residues.

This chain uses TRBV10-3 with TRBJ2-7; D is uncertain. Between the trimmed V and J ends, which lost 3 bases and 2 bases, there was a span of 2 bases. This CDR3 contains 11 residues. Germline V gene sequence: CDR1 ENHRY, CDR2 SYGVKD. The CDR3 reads CAISDTYEQYF. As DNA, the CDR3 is TGTGCCATCAGTGATACCTACGAGCAGTACTTC.

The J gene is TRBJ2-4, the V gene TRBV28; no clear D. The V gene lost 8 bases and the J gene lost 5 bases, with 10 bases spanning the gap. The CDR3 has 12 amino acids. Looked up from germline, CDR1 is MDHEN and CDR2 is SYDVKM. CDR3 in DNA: TGTGCCAGCGGTCCCGTCCAAAACATTCAGTACTTC. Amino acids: CASGPVQNIQYF.